Sequencing of this T cell receptor beta chain was carried out in a study of blood T cell repertoires in COVID-19. In the study overall: Samples of COVID-19 (acute and convalescent) were obtained from the United States, Italy and Spain. PBMCs, B-cell-depleted T cells, or T cells provided the cDNA or gDNA that made up the material.

Measured with immunoSEQ multiplex PCR; TCRdb has only the in-frame clones, and not every one. The sample has about 310,000 clones; around 91% are singletons. Categorization into cohorts depended on clinical history that participants reported. Trimming cost V 2 bases and J 0 bases, with 9 bases left between them. The CDR3 extends over 14 amino acids. From germline, CDR1 is SGDLS and CDR2 YYNGEE. Notes on this clone: The same CDR3 arises from other DNA sequences in this sample as well.

This sequence originates from a woman between 35 and 50 years old who had recovered from COVID-19. The gene calls are TRBV9 and TRBJ2-7, with D possibly TRBD1 on 6 matching bases. Sequences were obtained from PBMCs or T cells enriched from blood (not recorded which). The CDR3 bases are TGTGCCAGCAGCGTGACAGGAAGCTCCTACGAGCAGTACTTC. It yields the protein CASSVTGSSYEQYF.